This T cell receptor (beta chain) derives from a study of vaccination and CD4 T cells after COVID-19. Study-wide context: Recovered patients in the cohort numbered six men and four women, two of them Hispanic. Spike peptides, overlapping and drawn from SARS-CoV-2, HCoV-NL63, HCoV-OC43 and HCoV-229E, were used to stimulate cells. Cultures acting as controls obtained a CEFX pool, an HIV-1 Nef pool, or no peptide.

A word on this clonotype: Its antigen is still unknown.

Study observations and caveats: Convalescent patients' vaccine-specific clones were spike mono-reactive in 304 of 307 cases.

At the Johns Hopkins FTIC core, DNA taken from cultured CD4+ T cells was sequenced by way of the Oncomine TCR Beta short-read assay. TCRdb re-derived calls from the PCR reads in MiXCR, one entry per CDR3 protein. The data show about 14,000 distinct CDR3 sequences, roughly 29% seen once. Germline loops: CDR1 MGHDK, CDR2 SYGVNS. V was trimmed by 7 bases and J by 3 bases, leaving 9 bases between them. The CDR3 consists of 12 residues. Described treatment: roughly 10-day PBMC culture with coronavirus spike peptide pools or control peptides (ViraFEST assay). The sample consisted of cultured CD4+ T cells from blood. This clonotype originated in a human donor with COVID-19. J is TRBJ1-2 and V is TRBV25-1; D unclear. The CDR3 DNA reads TGTGCCAGCATTGGCGACTACTATGGCTACACCTTC. It codes for CASIGDYYGYTF.